This T cell receptor beta chain was found in a study of glioma-infiltrating T cells after dendritic cell vaccination. Study observations and caveats: Estimated pretreatment TIL content predicted outcome after dendritic cell vaccination.

Sequencing was performed with immunoSEQ multiplex PCR; in TCRdb, only in-frame clones are kept and a portion is missing. The table has 100,000 or so clones, 65% to 90% seen once; the top ten hold 15% to 17%. This clone has a handful of counts. Its antigen is as yet unknown. Sequenced here: blood, sampled before dendritic cell vaccination. The clonotype was recovered from a human donor with glioblastoma.

CDR3 in DNA: TGTGCCAGCAGCTTGGGGCAGGGGTCTGGAAACACCATATATTTT. Translating gives CASSLGQGSGNTIYF. J is TRBJ1-3 and V is TRBV7-6; the D gene is possibly TRBD1 (6 bases). V was pared by 3 bases and J by 1 base, with 10 bases between. The CDR3 extends over 15 amino acids. Germline lookup yields CDR1 SGHVS and CDR2 FNYEAQ.